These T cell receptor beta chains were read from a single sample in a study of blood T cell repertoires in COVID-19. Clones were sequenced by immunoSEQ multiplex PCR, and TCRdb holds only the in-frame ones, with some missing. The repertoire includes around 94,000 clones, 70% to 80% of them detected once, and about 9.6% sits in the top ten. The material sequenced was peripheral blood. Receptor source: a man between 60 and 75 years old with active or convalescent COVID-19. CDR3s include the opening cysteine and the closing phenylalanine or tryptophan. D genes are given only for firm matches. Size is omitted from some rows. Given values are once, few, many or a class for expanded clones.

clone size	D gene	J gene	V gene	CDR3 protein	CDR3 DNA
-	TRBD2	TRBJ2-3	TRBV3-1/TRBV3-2	CASSQGKREGHTDTQYF	TGTGCCAGCAGCCAAGGCAAGCGGGAGGGCCACACAGATACGCAGTATTTT
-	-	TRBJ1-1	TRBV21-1	CASSILGQSANTEAFF	TGTGCCAGCAGCATCCTGGGACAGTCCGCGAACACTGAAGCTTTCTTT
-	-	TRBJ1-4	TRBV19	CASSIGVGEEKLFF	TGTGCCAGTAGTATCGGAGTTGGGGAGGAAAAACTGTTTTTT
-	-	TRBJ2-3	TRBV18	CASSPPSVPDTQYF	TGTGCCAGCTCACCACCCAGCGTGCCAGATACGCAGTATTTT
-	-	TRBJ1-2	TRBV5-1	CASSLRTANYGYTF	TGCGCCAGCAGCTTGAGGACAGCTAACTATGGCTACACCTTC
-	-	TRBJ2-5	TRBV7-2	CASSFSPPETQYF	TGTGCCAGCAGCTTTAGCCCCCCAGAGACCCAGTACTTC
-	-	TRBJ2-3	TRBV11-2	CASSSASVGDTQYF	TGTGCCAGCAGCTCCGCTAGCGTAGGAGATACGCAGTATTTT
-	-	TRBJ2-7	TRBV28	CASSLSRGEQYF	TGTGCCAGCAGTTTATCTCGGGGTGAGCAGTACTTC
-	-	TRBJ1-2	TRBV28	CASLQGGYGYTF	TGTGCCAGCTTACAGGGAGGGTATGGCTACACCTTC
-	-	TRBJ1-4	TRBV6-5	CASSYSGATEKLFF	TGTGCCAGCAGTTACTCAGGAGCAACTGAAAAACTGTTTTTT
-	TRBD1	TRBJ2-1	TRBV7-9	CASSPSSGGLPYNEQFF	TGTGCCAGCAGCCCAAGTTCAGGGGGCCTCCCCTACAATGAGCAGTTCTTC
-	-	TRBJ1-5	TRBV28	CASERGGQPQHF	TGTGCCAGCGAGAGGGGGGGGCAGCCCCAGCATTTT
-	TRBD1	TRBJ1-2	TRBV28	CASSPPLIYRGEGYTF	TGTGCCAGCAGCCCCCCCTTAATCTACAGGGGTGAAGGCTACACCTTC
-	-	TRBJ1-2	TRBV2	CASTSSGSGGGYTF	TGTGCCAGCACCTCGAGCGGCTCCGGGGGGGGCTACACCTTC
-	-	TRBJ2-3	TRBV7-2	CASSLGLSPTDTQYF	TGTGCCAGCAGCTTGGGACTCTCTCCAACAGATACGCAGTATTTT
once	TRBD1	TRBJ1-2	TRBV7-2	CASSFGTGGVYGYTF	TGTGCCAGCAGCTTTGGGACAGGGGGCGTCTATGGCTACACCTTC
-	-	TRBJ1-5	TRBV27	CASSLVSGSVGQPQHF	TGTGCCAGCAGTTTAGTTTCAGGGTCGGTGGGTCAGCCCCAGCATTTT
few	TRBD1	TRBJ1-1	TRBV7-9	CASSPGQLNTEAFF	TGTGCCAGCAGCCCGGGACAGCTAAACACTGAAGCTTTCTTT
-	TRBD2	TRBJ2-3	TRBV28	CASSLGSGGRNTQYF	TGTGCCAGCAGTTTGGGGAGCGGGGGGAGGAATACGCAGTATTTT
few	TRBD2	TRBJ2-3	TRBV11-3	CASSLDPSGPDTQYF	TGTGCCAGCAGCTTAGATCCTAGCGGACCCGATACGCAGTATTTT
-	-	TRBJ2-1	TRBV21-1	CASSKKPAGGEIDEQFF	TGTGCCAGCAGCAAAAAGCCGGCGGGAGGAGAAATCGATGAGCAGTTCTTC
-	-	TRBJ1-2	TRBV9	CASSVSEGNYGYTF	TGTGCCAGCAGCGTTTCTGAGGGCAACTATGGCTACACCTTC
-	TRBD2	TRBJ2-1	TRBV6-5	CASSLAGGRNEQFF	TGTGCCAGCAGTCTAGCGGGAGGGCGCAATGAGCAGTTCTTC
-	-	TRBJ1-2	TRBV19	CASSFLERSYYYGYTF	TGTGCCAGCTCCTTCCTAGAGAGGAGCTATTATTATGGCTACACCTTC